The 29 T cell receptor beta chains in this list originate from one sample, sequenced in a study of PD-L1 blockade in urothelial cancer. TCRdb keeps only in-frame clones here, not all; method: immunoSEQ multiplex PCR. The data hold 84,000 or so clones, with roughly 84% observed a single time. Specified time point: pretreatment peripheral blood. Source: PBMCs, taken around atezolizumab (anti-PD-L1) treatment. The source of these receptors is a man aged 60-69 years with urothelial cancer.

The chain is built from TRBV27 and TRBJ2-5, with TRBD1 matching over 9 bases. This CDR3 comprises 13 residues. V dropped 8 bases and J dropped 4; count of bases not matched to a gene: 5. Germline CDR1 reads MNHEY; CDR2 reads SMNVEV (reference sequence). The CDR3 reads CASGRQGVETQYF. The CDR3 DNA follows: TGTGCCAGCGGGAGACAGGGGGTAGAGACCCAGTACTTC.

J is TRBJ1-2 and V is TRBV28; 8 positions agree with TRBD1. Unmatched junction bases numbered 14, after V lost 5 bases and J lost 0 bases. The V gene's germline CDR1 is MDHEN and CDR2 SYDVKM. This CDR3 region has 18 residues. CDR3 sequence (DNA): TGTGCCAGCAGTCTTCCCAACTACCGGGACAGGTCTAACTATGGCTACACCTTC. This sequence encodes CASSLPNYRDRSNYGYTF.

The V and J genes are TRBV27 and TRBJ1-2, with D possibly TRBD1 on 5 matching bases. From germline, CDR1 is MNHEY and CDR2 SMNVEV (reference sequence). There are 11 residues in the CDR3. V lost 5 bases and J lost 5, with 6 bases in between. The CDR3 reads CASSQGYGYTF. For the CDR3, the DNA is TGTGCCAGCAGTCAGGGTTATGGCTACACCTTC.

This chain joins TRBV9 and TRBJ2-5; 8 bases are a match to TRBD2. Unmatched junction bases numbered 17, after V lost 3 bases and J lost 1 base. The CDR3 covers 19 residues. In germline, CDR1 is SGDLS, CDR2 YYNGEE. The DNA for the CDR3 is TGTGCCAGCAGCGCCCCTCGGGGGACTAGTAGGGTAGGCCAAGAGACCCAGTACTTC. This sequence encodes CASSAPRGTSRVGQETQYF.

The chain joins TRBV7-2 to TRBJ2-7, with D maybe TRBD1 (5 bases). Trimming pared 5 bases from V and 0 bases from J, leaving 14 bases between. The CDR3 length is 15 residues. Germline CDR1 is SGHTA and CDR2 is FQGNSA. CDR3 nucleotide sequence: TGTGCCAGCAGCCCTGGACACCGAAGCTCCTACGAGCAGTACTTC. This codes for CASSPGHRSSYEQYF.

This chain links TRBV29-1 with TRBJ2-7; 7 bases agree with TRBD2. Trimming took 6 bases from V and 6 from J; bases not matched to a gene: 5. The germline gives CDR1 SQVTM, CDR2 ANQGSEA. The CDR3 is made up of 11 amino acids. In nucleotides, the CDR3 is TGCAGCGTGAGGTGGACTAGCGAGCAGTACTTC. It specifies CSVRWTSEQYF.

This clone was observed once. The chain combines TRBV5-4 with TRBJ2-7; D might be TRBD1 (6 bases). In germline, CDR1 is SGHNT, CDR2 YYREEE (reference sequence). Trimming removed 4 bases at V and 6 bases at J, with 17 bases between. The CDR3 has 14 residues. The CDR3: CASSLGTSPREQYF. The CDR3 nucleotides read TGTGCCAGCAGCCTAGGGACATCGCCACGCGAGCAGTACTTC.

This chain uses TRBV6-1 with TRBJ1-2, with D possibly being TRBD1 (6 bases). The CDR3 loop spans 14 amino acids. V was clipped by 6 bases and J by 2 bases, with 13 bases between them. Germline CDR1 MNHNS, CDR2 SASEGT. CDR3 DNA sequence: TGTGCCAGCAGAGGTAGGACAGAGAACTATGGCTACACCTTC. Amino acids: CASRGRTENYGYTF.

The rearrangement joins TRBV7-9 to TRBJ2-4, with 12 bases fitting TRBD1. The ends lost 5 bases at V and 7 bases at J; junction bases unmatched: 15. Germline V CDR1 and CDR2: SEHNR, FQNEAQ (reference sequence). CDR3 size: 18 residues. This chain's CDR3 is CASSLGQGAAGFGNIQYF. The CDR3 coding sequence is TGTGCCAGCAGCCTGGGACAGGGGGCGGCCGGGTTTGGGAACATTCAGTACTTC.

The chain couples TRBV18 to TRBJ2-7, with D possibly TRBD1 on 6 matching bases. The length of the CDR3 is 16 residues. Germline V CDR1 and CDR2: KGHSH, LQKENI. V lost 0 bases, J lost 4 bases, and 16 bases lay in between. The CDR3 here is CASSPPRDLQGYEQYF. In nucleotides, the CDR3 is TGTGCCAGCTCACCACCCCGGGACCTACAGGGTTACGAGCAGTACTTC. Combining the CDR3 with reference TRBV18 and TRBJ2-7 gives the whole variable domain NAGVMQNPRHLVRRRGQEARLRCSPMKGHSHVYWYRQLPEEGLKFMVYLQKENIIDESGMPKERFSAEFPKEGPSILRIQQVVRGDSAAYFCASSPPRDLQGYEQYFGPGTRLTVT.

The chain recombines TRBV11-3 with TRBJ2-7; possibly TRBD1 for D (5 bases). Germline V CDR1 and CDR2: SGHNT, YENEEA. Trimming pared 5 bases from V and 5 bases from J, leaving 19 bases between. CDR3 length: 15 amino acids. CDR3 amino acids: CASSGPPGQGNEQYF. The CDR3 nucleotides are TGTGCCAGCAGCGGACCGCCAGGGCAGGGAAACGAGCAGTACTTC. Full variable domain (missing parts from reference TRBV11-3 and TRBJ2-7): EAGVVQSPRYKIIEKKQPVAFWCNPISGHNTLYWYLQNLGQGPELLIRYENEEAVDDSQLPKDRFSAERLKGVDSTLKIQPAELGDSAVYLCASSGPPGQGNEQYFGPGTRLTVT.

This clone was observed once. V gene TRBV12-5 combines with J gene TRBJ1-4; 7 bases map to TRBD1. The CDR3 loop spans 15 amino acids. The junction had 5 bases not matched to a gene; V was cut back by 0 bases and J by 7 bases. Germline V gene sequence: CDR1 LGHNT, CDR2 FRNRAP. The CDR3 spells CASGLVQGRGEKLFF. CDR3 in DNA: TGTGCTAGTGGTTTGGTACAGGGGAGAGGTGAAAAACTGTTTTTT. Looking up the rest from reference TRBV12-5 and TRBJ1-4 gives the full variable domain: DARVTQTPRHKVTEMGQEVTMRCQPILGHNTVFWYRQTMMQGLELLAYFRNRAPLDDSGMPKDRFSAEMPDATLATLKIQPSEPRDSAVYFCASGLVQGRGEKLFFGSGTQLSVL.

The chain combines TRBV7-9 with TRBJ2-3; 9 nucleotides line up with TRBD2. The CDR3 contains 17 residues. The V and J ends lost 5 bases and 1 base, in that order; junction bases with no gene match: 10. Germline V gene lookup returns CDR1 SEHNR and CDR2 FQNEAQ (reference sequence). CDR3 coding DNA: TGTGCCAGCAGCGGCCGATCTATAGCGGGAGGCACAGATACGCAGTATTTT. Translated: CASSGRSIAGGTDTQYF.

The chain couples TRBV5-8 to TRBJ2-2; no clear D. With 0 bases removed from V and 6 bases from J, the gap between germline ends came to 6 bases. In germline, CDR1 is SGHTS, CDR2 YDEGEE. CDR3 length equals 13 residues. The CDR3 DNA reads TGTGCCAGCAGCTTGGGGCCGCCCGGGGAGCTGTTTTTT. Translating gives CASSLGPPGELFF. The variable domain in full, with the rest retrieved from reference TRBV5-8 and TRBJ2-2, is EAGVTQSPTHLIKTRGQQATLRCSPISGHTSVYWYQQALGLGLQFLLWYDEGEERNRGNFPPRFSGRQFPNYSSELNVNALELEDSALYLCASSLGPPGELFFGEGSRLTVL.

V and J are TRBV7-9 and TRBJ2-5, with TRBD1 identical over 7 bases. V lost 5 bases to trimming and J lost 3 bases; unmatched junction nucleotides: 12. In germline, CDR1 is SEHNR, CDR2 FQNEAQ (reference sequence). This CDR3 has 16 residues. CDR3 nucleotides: TGTGCCAGCAGCACAAACACGTGGGGACAGAAAGAGACCCAGTACTTC. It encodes CASSTNTWGQKETQYF.

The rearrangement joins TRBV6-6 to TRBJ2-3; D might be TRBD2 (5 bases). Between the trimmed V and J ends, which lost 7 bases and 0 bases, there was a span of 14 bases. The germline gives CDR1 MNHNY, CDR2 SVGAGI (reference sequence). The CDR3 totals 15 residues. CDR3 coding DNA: TGTGCCAGCAAAGAGATTAGCGCCAGCACAGATACGCAGTATTTT. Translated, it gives CASKEISASTDTQYF.

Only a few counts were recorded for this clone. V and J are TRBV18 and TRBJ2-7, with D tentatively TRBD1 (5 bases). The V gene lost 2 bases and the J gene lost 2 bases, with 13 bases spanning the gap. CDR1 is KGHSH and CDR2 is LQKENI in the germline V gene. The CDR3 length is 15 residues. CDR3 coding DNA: TGTGCCAGCTCACCAGGACACATGGGCCCCTACGAGCAGTACTTC. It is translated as CASSPGHMGPYEQYF.

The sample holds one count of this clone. CDR3 protein: CASSKQGIGTNEKLFF. The CDR3 DNA follows: TGTGCCAGCTCGAAACAGGGGATAGGAACTAATGAAAAACTGTTTTTT. The rearrangement links TRBV6-6 to TRBJ1-4; 7 nucleotides match TRBD1. The germline CDR1 and CDR2 sequences are MNHNY and SVGAGI (reference sequence). With 8 bases clipped from V and 1 base from J, the junction kept 10 bases outside the gene matches. This CDR3 contains 16 residues.

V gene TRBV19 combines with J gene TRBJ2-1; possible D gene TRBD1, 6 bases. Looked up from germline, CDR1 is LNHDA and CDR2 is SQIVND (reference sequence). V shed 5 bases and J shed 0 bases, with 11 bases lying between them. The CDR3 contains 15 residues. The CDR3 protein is CASSFSGHSYNEQFF. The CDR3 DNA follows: TGTGCCAGTAGTTTTTCGGGACACTCCTACAATGAGCAGTTCTTC.

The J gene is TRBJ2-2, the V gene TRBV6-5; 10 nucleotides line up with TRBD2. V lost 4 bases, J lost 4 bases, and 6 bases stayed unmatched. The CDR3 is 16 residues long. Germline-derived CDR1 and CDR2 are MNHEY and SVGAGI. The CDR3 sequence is CASSFRLAGRTGELFF. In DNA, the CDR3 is TGTGCCAGCAGTTTCCGACTAGCGGGTCGCACCGGGGAGCTGTTTTTT.

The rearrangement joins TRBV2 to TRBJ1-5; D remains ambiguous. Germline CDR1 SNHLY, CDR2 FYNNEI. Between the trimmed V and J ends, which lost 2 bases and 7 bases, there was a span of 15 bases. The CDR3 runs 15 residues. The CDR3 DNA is TGTGCCAGCAGTGAAACCGACGGCGGGCAACAGCCCCAGCATTTT. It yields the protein CASSETDGGQQPQHF.

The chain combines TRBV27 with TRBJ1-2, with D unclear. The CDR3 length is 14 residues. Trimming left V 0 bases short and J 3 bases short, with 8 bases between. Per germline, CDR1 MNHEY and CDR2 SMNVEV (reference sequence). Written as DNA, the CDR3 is TGTGCCAGCAGTTTATCTCGGGGTTACTATGGCTACACCTTC. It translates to CASSLSRGYYGYTF.

The CDR3 DNA reads TGTGCCATCAGTGAGTCGACTAGCGGATACAATGAGCAGTTCTTC. Translation gives CAISESTSGYNEQFF. The chain joins TRBV10-3 to TRBJ2-1; 9 bases match TRBD2. Germline V lookup: CDR1 ENHRY, CDR2 SYGVKD. Trimming removed 0 bases from V and 4 bases from J; junction bases left unmatched: 1. CDR3 size: 15 residues.

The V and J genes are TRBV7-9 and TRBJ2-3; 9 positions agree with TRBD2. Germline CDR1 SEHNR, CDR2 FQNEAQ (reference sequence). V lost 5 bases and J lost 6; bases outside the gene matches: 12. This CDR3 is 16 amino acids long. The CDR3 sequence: CASSTTRLAEGDTQYF. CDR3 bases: TGTGCCAGCAGCACAACCCGACTAGCGGAAGGGGATACGCAGTATTTT.

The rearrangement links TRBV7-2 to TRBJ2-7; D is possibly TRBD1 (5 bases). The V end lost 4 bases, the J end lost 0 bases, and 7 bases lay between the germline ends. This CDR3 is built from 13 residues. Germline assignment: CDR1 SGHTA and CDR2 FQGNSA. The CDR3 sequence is CASSSDSSYEQYF. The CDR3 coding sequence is TGTGCCAGCAGCTCTGACAGCTCCTACGAGCAGTACTTC.

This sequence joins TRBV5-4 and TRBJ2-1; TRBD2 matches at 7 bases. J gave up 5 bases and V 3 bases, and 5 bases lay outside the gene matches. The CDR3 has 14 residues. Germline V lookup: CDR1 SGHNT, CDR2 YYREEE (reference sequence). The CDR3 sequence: CASSSKTSHNEQFF. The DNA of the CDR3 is TGTGCCAGCAGCTCAAAGACTAGCCACAATGAGCAGTTCTTC.

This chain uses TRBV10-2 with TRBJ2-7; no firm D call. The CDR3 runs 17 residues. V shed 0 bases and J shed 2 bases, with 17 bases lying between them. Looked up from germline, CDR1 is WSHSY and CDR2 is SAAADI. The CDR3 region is CASSESMLRSWAYEQYF. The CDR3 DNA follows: TGCGCCAGCAGTGAGTCTATGCTAAGGAGTTGGGCCTACGAGCAGTACTTC.

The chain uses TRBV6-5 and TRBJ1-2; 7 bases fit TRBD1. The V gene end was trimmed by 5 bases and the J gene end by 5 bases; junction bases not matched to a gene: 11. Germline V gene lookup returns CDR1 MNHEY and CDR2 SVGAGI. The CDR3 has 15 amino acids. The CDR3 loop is CASSRDSLAGYGYTF. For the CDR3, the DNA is TGTGCCAGCAGTAGGGACAGCCTCGCGGGATATGGCTACACCTTC.

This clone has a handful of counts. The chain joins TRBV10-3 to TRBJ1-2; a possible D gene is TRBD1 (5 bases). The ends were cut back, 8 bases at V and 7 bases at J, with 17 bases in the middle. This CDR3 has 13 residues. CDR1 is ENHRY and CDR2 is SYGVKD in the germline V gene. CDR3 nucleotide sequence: TGTGCCATCGGTGGGGACGGAGGGAGTGGCTACACCTTC. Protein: CAIGGDGGSGYTF.